The 19 T cell receptor beta chains below come from one sample, sequenced in a study of cytomegalovirus exposure and HLA in healthy donors. The PCR had 60 Vbeta and 13 Jbeta primers. TCRdb's copy holds only in-frame clones and misses some; the assay was immunoSEQ multiplex PCR. The sample carries approximately 120,000 clones, over 60% recorded once. The specimen sequenced was PBMCs. These receptors all come from a female donor in good health and CMV-seronegative.

This chain joins TRBV4-3 and TRBJ1-4; 8 positions match TRBD1. Germline V gene sequence: CDR1 LGHNA, CDR2 YSLEER. The CDR3 has 14 amino acids. J lost 14 bases, V lost 0 bases, and 8 bases had no gene match. The CDR3 region is CASSQDRGRGGLFF. The DNA for the CDR3 is TGCGCCAGCAGCCAAGACAGGGGGCGGGGGGGGCTGTTTTTT.

This clone was counted between two and nine times. The rearrangement uses TRBV5-4 and TRBJ1-1, with unresolved D. Germline V lookup: CDR1 SGHNT, CDR2 YYREEE (reference sequence). The CDR3 has 16 amino acids. V dropped 4 bases and J dropped 0 bases, with 16 bases sitting between them. The CDR3 region has the DNA TGTGCCAGCAGCCCCGCGGGCATCCGAGTGAACACTGAAGCTTTCTTT. This gives the protein CASSPAGIRVNTEAFF.

V is TRBV2 and J is TRBJ2-4, with D possibly being TRBD2 (7 bases). The CDR3 length is 14 residues. Germline V gene data show CDR1 as SNHLY and CDR2 as FYNNEI. V lost 4 bases and J 7 bases, leaving 14 bases between the germline ends. The CDR3 spells CASSGSAGANIQYF. The CDR3 region has the DNA TGTGCCAGCAGTGGATCCGCGGGGGCGAACATTCAGTACTTC.

The chain recombines TRBV5-1 with TRBJ2-7; D might be TRBD2 (5 bases). This CDR3 comprises 15 residues. The germline V and J ends were trimmed by 4 bases and 2 bases, with 16 bases remaining between them. Per germline, CDR1 SGHRS and CDR2 YFSETQ. The CDR3 coding sequence is TGCGCCAGCAGCGTTTCGGGGTTTGGGGCCTACGAGCAGTACTTC. This codes for CASSVSGFGAYEQYF.

CDR3 nucleotides: TGTGCCAGCAGCGTATCGAACCAGGGGGCGGACACTGAAGCTTTCTTT. Translated: CASSVSNQGADTEAFF. The chain carries TRBV9 and TRBJ1-1; 8 bases agree with TRBD1. Germline V gene lookup returns CDR1 SGDLS and CDR2 YYNGEE. V shed 1 base, J shed 3 bases, and the junction held 8 bases outside the gene matches. This CDR3 is 16 amino acids long.

Comment on this clone: Different DNA sequences within this sample yield the same CDR3. V gene TRBV5-1 combines with J gene TRBJ2-7; tentatively, D is TRBD1 (6 bases). V was pared by 3 bases and J by 4 bases, with 8 bases between. CDR3 length equals 12 residues. Germline CDR1 is SGHRS and CDR2 is YFSETQ. The CDR3 DNA reads TGCGCCAGCAGCTCACAGGGTTACGAGCAGTACTTC. It is translated as CASSSQGYEQYF.

V gene TRBV19 combines with J gene TRBJ2-3, with 13 bases that match TRBD2. This CDR3 has 16 amino acids. Germline V gives CDR1 LNHDA, CDR2 SQIVND (reference sequence). Trimming at V came to 7 bases and at J to 2 bases, leaving 6 bases not matched to a gene. CDR3: CASTTTSGGLTDTQYF. As DNA, the CDR3 is TGTGCCAGTACCACGACTAGCGGGGGGCTCACAGATACGCAGTATTTT.

This clone was picked up one time. The rearrangement joins TRBV5-1 to TRBJ2-5; D gene ambiguous. The germline V and J ends were trimmed by 6 bases and 0 bases, with 9 bases remaining between them. The CDR3 consists of 13 residues. The germline V gene encodes CDR1 SGHRS and CDR2 YFSETQ. This CDR3 is CASTGVYQETQYF. The CDR3 nucleotides read TGCGCCAGCACGGGTGTGTACCAAGAGACCCAGTACTTC.

The chain has TRBV11-2 and TRBJ1-1; TRBD1 might be the D (5 bases). Trimming left V 3 bases short and J 5 bases short, with 16 bases between. Germline-derived CDR1 and CDR2 are SGHAT and FQNNGV. This CDR3 comprises 15 residues. Here the CDR3 reads CASSLEGFGETEAFF. CDR3 bases: TGTGCCAGCAGCTTGGAGGGGTTTGGGGAAACTGAAGCTTTCTTT.

The chain has TRBV6-5 and TRBJ1-1; 8 nucleotides align to TRBD1. The CDR3 is 14 amino acids. Trimming at V came to 8 bases and at J to 5 bases, leaving 10 bases not matched to a gene. Germline V CDR1 and CDR2: MNHEY, SVGAGI. The CDR3 DNA sequence: TGTGCCAGCGGAACCGGGACAGGTCTGACTGAAGCTTTCTTT. It yields the protein CASGTGTGLTEAFF.

The chain is built from TRBV4-1 and TRBJ2-2; unclear D gene. CDR3 length: 12 residues. CDR1 MGHRA and CDR2 YSYEKL come from the germline V gene. Trimming cost V 3 bases and J 5 bases, with 4 bases left between them. The CDR3 region is CASSHRTGELFF. The CDR3 DNA follows: TGCGCCAGCAGCCACCGTACCGGGGAGCTGTTTTTT.

This clone was picked up a small number of times. The chain links TRBV6-1 to TRBJ2-4; 14 bases agree with TRBD2. The CDR3 length is 21 residues. The ends lost 2 bases at V and 1 base at J; junction bases unmatched: 13. Germline V gene data show CDR1 as MNHNS and CDR2 as SASEGT. In nucleotides, the CDR3 is TGTGCCAGCAGTGAAAGGGCGGGGGGACTAGCGGGGGAGGGGGCCAAAAACATTCAGTACTTC. This translates into CASSERAGGLAGEGAKNIQYF.

This chain uses TRBV5-1 with TRBJ2-7, with TRBD2 matching 9 bases. The CDR3 spans 18 residues. The V segment lost 2 bases and the J segment 5 bases; nucleotides outside the gene matches: 17. Germline CDR1 SGHRS, CDR2 YFSETQ. The CDR3 sequence: CASSFLSQRGVVIHEQYF. CDR3 bases: TGCGCCAGCAGCTTTCTCAGCCAGCGGGGGGTTGTTATCCACGAGCAGTACTTC.

This rearrangement joins TRBV9 to TRBJ2-2; TRBD2 might be the D (7 bases). CDR3 size: 14 residues. CDR1 is SGDLS and CDR2 is YYNGEE in the germline V gene. Trimming removed 3 bases from V and 7 bases from J, with 13 bases in between. The CDR3 DNA follows: TGTGCCAGCAGCGAGGGGGGGCCCTACGGGGAGCTGTTTTTT. Its translation: CASSEGGPYGELFF. Using reference TRBV9 and TRBJ2-2 for the parts outside the CDR3, the full variable domain is DSGVTQTPKHLITATGQRVTLRCSPRSGDLSVYWYQQSLDQGLQFLIQYYNGEERAKGNILERFSAQQFPDLHSELNLSSLELGDSALYFCASSEGGPYGELFFGEGSRLTVL.

This chain joins TRBV5-1 and TRBJ2-2, with 7 bases aligning to TRBD1. J gave up 4 bases and V 1 base, and 13 bases lay outside the gene matches. The V gene's germline CDR1 is SGHRS and CDR2 YFSETQ. The CDR3 consists of 18 residues. The CDR3 is CASSLSIAAGGGTGELFF. The CDR3 DNA sequence: TGCGCCAGCAGCTTGAGCATCGCGGCAGGGGGTGGCACCGGGGAGCTGTTTTTT.

The chain carries TRBV21-1 and TRBJ2-2; the listed D gene, TRBD1, was not tested against the DNA. TRBV21-1 is shown as a pseudogene. This CDR3 contains 15 residues. The CDR3 DNA sequence: TGTGCCAGCCCAGCAACTCAGGGGAACACCGGGGAGCTGTTTTTT. Its translation: CASPATQGNTGELFF.

The V call is TRBV28, the J call TRBJ2-1, with TRBD2 identical over 8 bases. This CDR3 spans 13 amino acids. After removal of 6 bases from V and 7 bases from J, the junction contained 5 bases not matched to a gene. Germline-derived CDR1 and CDR2 are MDHEN and SYDVKM. CDR3 nucleotide sequence: TGTGCCAGCAGGCCAGCGGGGGTAAATGAGCAGTTCTTC. Protein sequence: CASRPAGVNEQFF. The whole variable domain, remainder taken from reference TRBV28 and TRBJ2-1, is DVKVTQSSRYLVKRTGEKVFLECVQDMDHENMFWYRQDPGLGLRLIYFSYDVKMKEKGDIPEGYSVSREKKERFSLILESASTNQTSMYLCASRPAGVNEQFFGPGTRLTVL.

This chain links TRBV4-2 with TRBJ1-4; 10 nucleotides line up with TRBD1. The ends lost 3 bases at V and 6 bases at J; junction bases unmatched: 4. The CDR3 is 15 residues long. Looked up from germline, CDR1 is LGHNA and CDR2 is YNFKEQ. DNA of the CDR3: TGTGCCAGCAGCCAGTCAGGGACAGGGGATGAAAAACTGTTTTTT. It codes for CASSQSGTGDEKLFF.

This chain connects TRBV2 to TRBJ2-3, with 7 bases aligning to TRBD1. Germline CDR1 reads SNHLY; CDR2 reads FYNNEI. The V segment lost 6 bases and the J segment 2 bases; nucleotides outside the gene matches: 2. The CDR3 spans 13 residues. The chain's CDR3 is CASRTGSTDTQYF. The CDR3 DNA reads as TGTGCCAGCAGGACAGGGTCCACAGATACGCAGTATTTT.